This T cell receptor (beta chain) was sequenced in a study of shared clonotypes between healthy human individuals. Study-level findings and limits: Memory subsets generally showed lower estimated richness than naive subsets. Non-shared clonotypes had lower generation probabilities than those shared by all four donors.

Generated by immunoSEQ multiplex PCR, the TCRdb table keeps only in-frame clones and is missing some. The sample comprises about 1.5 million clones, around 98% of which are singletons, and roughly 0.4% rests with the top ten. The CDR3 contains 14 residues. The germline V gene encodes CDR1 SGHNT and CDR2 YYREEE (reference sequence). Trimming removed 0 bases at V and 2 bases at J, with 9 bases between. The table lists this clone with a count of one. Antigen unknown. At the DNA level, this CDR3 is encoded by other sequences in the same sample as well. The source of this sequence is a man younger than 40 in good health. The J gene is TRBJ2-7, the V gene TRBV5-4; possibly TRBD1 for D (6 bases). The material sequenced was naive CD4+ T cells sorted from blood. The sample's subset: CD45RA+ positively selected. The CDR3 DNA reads TGTGCCAGCAGCTTGGGACAGGCTACCTACGAGCAGTACTTC. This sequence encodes CASSLGQATYEQYF.